These 5 T cell receptor beta chains originate from one sample sequenced in a study of post-analysis software for immune sequencing data. For these receptors, no antigen is known. Study observations and caveats: Patients used roughly five TRBV segments, including TRBV5-6, TRBV5-1 and TRBV20-1, more often than controls.

TCR beta cDNA libraries had unique molecular identifiers. One entry per CDR3 protein, called by TCRdb with MiXCR from the PCR reads. The sample carries about 500,000 distinct CDR3 sequences, 45% recorded once. Sequencing used blood. Receptor source: a girl between 10 and 17 years old with multiple sclerosis.

This clonotype has ten or more counts. The J gene is TRBJ1-2, the V gene TRBV11-2; no reliable D call. Trimming took 3 bases from V and 4 from J, leaving 6 bases between them. The CDR3 contains 12 residues. Germline values: CDR1 SGHAT, CDR2 FQNNGV. CDR3 DNA: TGTGCCAGCAGCTTCGTCGGCTATGGCTACACCTTC. Translation gives CASSFVGYGYTF.

This clonotype has more than one count but fewer than ten. V and J are TRBV20-1 and TRBJ2-7, with 11 bases that match TRBD2. Germline V lookup: CDR1 DFQATT, CDR2 SNEGSKA (reference sequence). The V segment lost 5 bases and the J segment 0 bases; nucleotides outside the gene matches: 3. CDR3 length: 14 amino acids. The CDR3 DNA reads TGCAGTGCTGGAACTAGCGGGAGCTCCTACGAGCAGTACTTC. It yields the protein CSAGTSGSSYEQYF.

This clonotype was recorded a few times. The chain couples TRBV6-2 or TRBV6-3 to TRBJ1-2; 9 nucleotides line up with TRBD1. J lost 5 bases, V lost 4 bases, and 8 bases had no gene match. The CDR3 length is 15 residues. Germline V CDR1 and CDR2: MNHEY, SVGEGT. The CDR3 DNA reads TGTGCCAGCAGTTCCCCCCGTGACAGGGGGTATGGCTACACCTTC. It is translated as CASSSPRDRGYGYTF.

This sequence joins TRBV20-1 and TRBJ2-1, with D possibly being TRBD2 (5 bases). This CDR3 spans 16 amino acids. Germline CDR1 and CDR2: DFQATT and SNEGSKA (reference sequence). Between the trimmed V and J ends, which lost 4 bases and 4 bases, there was a span of 20 bases. In nucleotides, the CDR3 is TGCAGTGCTATAATATATAGCGTGGGTATATACAATGAGCAGTTCTTC. Translated: CSAIIYSVGIYNEQFF.

This chain uses TRBV6-1 with TRBJ2-1; D might be TRBD1 or TRBD2, each matching 5 bases. Looked up from germline, CDR1 is MNHNS and CDR2 is SASEGT. V gave up 7 bases and J gave up 0 bases, with 10 bases separating them. CDR3 length: 14 residues. The CDR3 protein is CASKGTRSYNEQFF. CDR3 in DNA: TGTGCCAGCAAGGGGACCCGCTCCTACAATGAGCAGTTCTTC.